This paragraph covers one T cell receptor (beta chain) sequence. As yet, its antigen is unknown. This entry belongs to a study of STAT3 mutations in large granular lymphocyte leukemia. Overall study: Roughly half the longitudinally sequenced T-LGLL patients had canonical STAT3 mutations. Study findings and constraints: Every T-cell large granular lymphocyte leukemia patient had at least one immunodominant TCR beta clonotype.

Using immunoSEQ multiplex PCR, the repertoire was profiled, and TCRdb retains in-frame clones only, with some absent. The data show about 5,200 clones, over 70% seen once. In germline, CDR1 is KGHSH, CDR2 LQKENI. Losses at the gene ends were 3 bases for V and 7 bases for J; bases not matched to a gene: 11. The CDR3 loop spans 15 amino acids. This TCR came from a human donor with T large granular lymphocyte leukemia. Some clones in this sample may be carry-over from other donors' samples. Sequencing used PBMCs. V usage is TRBV18 and J usage is TRBJ1-2; TRBD1 matches 7 bases. In DNA form, the CDR3 reads TGTGCCAGCTCACCCGCCGGCAGGGGGAACAGTGGCTACACCTTC. This translates into CASSPAGRGNSGYTF.